Listed here are 13 T cell receptor beta chains from one sample, sequenced in a study of cytomegalovirus exposure and HLA in healthy donors. PCR employed 60 Vbeta and 13 Jbeta primers. Profiling relied on immunoSEQ multiplex PCR, and the TCRdb table lists in-frame clones only, not all of them. The table lists approximately 87,000 clones, roughly 79% of them singletons. Sequences were obtained from PBMCs. The source of these receptors is a woman in her 70s in good health and CMV-seropositive.

This clone was detected once. The chain is built from TRBV9 and TRBJ2-1; 8 nucleotides agree with TRBD2. Germline lookup yields CDR1 SGDLS and CDR2 YYNGEE. V was pared by 1 base and J by 9 bases, with 0 bases of the junction left unmatched. The CDR3 extends over 12 amino acids. CDR3 sequence reads: CASSVTSGEQFF. The CDR3 nucleotides are TGTGCCAGCAGCGTAACTAGCGGTGAGCAGTTCTTC.

This clone was seen a few times. This chain uses TRBV11-3 with TRBJ2-5; D gene uncertain. Trimming stripped 8 bases from V and 5 bases from J, with 21 bases between. Per the germline V gene, CDR1 is SGHNT and CDR2 is YENEEA. CDR3 size: 15 residues. The CDR3 bases are TGTGCCAGCTCGTTAGGTGGGCCCAGGTTTGAGACCCAGTACTTC. Amino acids: CASSLGGPRFETQYF.

V is TRBV19 and J is TRBJ2-1, with 7 bases lining up with TRBD2. This CDR3 has 13 residues. Trimming at V came to 7 bases and at J to 6 bases, leaving 6 bases not matched to a gene. Germline loops: CDR1 LNHDA, CDR2 SQIVND (reference sequence). The CDR3: CASTAGAGNEQFF. The CDR3 DNA reads TGTGCCAGTACGGCGGGAGCTGGCAATGAGCAGTTCTTC.

The rearrangement links TRBV23-1 to TRBJ2-7; 11 bases are a match to TRBD1. TRBV23-1 is marked as an open reading frame, function uncertain. This CDR3 contains 16 residues. V lost 1 base, J lost 1 base, and 3 bases stayed unmatched. The CDR3 reads CASSQLGQGVSYEQYF. The DNA of the CDR3 is TGCGCCAGCAGTCAATTGGGACAGGGGGTATCCTACGAGCAGTACTTC.

The chain has TRBV29-1 and TRBJ1-6; 9 bases are a match to TRBD1. The CDR3 is 15 amino acids. The V segment lost 5 bases and the J segment 9 bases; nucleotides outside the gene matches: 11. CDR1 and CDR2 from the germline V gene are SQVTM and ANQGSEA. CDR3 amino acids: CSVSRDREVGSPLHF. The DNA of the CDR3 is TGCAGCGTTTCACGGGACAGGGAGGTTGGTTCACCCCTCCACTTT.

V gene TRBV21-1 combines with J gene TRBJ2-1; the DNA was not used to check the table's D call, TRBD2. TRBV21-1 is classified as a pseudogene. The CDR3 is 18 residues long. The CDR3 DNA follows: TGTGCCAGCAGCACCCGTGTCGTGCGGGAGGTACTCTACAATGAGCAGTTCTTC. As protein: CASSTRVVREVLYNEQFF.

This clone showed up just a few times. V gene TRBV2 combines with J gene TRBJ2-5, with 11 bases identical to TRBD2. The J segment lost 2 bases and the V segment lost 4 bases, leaving 6 bases of the junction unmatched. The CDR3 has 16 residues. Germline CDR1 reads SNHLY; CDR2 reads FYNNEI. The DNA for the CDR3 is TGTGCCAGCAGTGTGGGGCTAGCGGGAGGACAAGAGACCCAGTACTTC. It specifies CASSVGLAGGQETQYF.

CDR3 in DNA: TGTGCCAGCAGCCCACCTACAGAGCCCTACGAGCAGTACTTC. Residues: CASSPPTEPYEQYF. The chain links TRBV11-2 to TRBJ2-7; D unclear. Trimming left V 5 bases short and J 2 bases short, with 13 bases between. The CDR3 is 14 amino acids. Germline CDR1 is SGHAT and CDR2 is FQNNGV.

The chain employs TRBV28 and TRBJ1-2; D is perhaps TRBD1 (5 bases). This CDR3 has 15 residues. V lost 3 bases and J lost 1, with 12 bases in between. Germline V gene sequence: CDR1 MDHEN, CDR2 SYDVKM. The CDR3: CASSFGGDGNYGYTF. The CDR3 nucleotides read TGTGCCAGCAGTTTCGGGGGGGACGGTAACTATGGCTACACCTTC.

The chain is built from TRBV7-2 and TRBJ2-1; possible D gene TRBD2, 5 bases. The germline CDR1 and CDR2 sequences are SGHTA and FQGNSA. V was clipped by 8 bases and J by 2 bases, with 7 bases between them. This CDR3 comprises 12 residues. CDR3 DNA: TGTGCCAGCGGGAGAACCTACAATGAGCAGTTCTTC. This translates into CASGRTYNEQFF.

The V call is TRBV6-6, the J call TRBJ1-4, with D hard to call. Germline CDR1 reads MNHNY; CDR2 reads SVGAGI (reference sequence). The CDR3 covers 12 residues. V was shortened by 5 bases and J by 8 bases, with 9 bases between the two germline ends. The CDR3: CASSQNTEKLFF. In DNA, the CDR3 is TGTGCCAGCAGTCAGAACACAGAAAAACTGTTTTTT.

The chain joins TRBV2 to TRBJ2-7; 7 positions match TRBD2. Germline lookup yields CDR1 SNHLY and CDR2 FYNNEI. V lost 8 bases to trimming and J lost 5 bases; unmatched junction nucleotides: 12. The CDR3 extends over 14 amino acids. The CDR3 DNA sequence: TGTGCCAGCGGACGGGACTATCCTGGGGACGAGCAGTACTTC. Amino acid sequence: CASGRDYPGDEQYF. The whole variable domain, filled in from reference TRBV2 and TRBJ2-7, reads EPEVTQTPSHQVTQMGQEVILRCVPISNHLYFYWYRQILGQKVEFLVSFYNNEISEKSEIFDDQFSVERPDGSNFTLKIRSTKLEDSAMYFCASGRDYPGDEQYFGPGTRLTVT.

Concerning this clone: One end of the junction varies from germline; a read error may be responsible. The chain links TRBV27 to TRBJ2-2, with 9 positions matching TRBD2. The CDR3 extends over 18 amino acids. From germline, CDR1 is MNHEY and CDR2 SMNVEV (reference sequence). The CDR3 reads CASRHKIRGLANTGGLFF. DNA for the CDR3: TGTGCCAGCAGACACAAAATACGGGGACTAGCCAACACCGGGGGGCTGTTTTTT.